The 25 T cell receptor beta chains in this list originate from one sample, sequenced in a study of T cells in Graves' hyperthyroidism and ophthalmopathy. Researchers took RNA transcripts and amplified the TCR beta CDR3 regions from them. HTBI primers drove first-round RT-PCR of the TCR CDR3. One entry per CDR3 protein, called by TCRdb with MiXCR from the multiplex PCR reads. The sample lists about 720,000 distinct CDR3 sequences, around 19% occurring once. The sequencing input was blood. These receptors all come from a woman aged 45-65 years with Graves' hyperthyroidism that later progressed to Graves' ophthalmopathy.

This clonotype was observed a few times. V usage is TRBV12-3 or TRBV12-4 and J usage is TRBJ2-3; D remains ambiguous. The CDR3 is 16 amino acids. V gave up 4 bases and J gave up 0 bases, with 14 bases separating them. The CDR3 here is CASSSLSWRSTDTQYF. CDR3 DNA sequence: TGTGCCAGCAGTTCTCTATCTTGGAGAAGCACAGATACGCAGTATTTT.

This sequence joins TRBV19 and TRBJ2-3, with TRBD1 matching over 10 bases. Germline CDR1 and CDR2: LNHDA and SQIVND (reference sequence). V shed 10 bases and J 4 bases; nucleotides not matched to a gene: 5. This CDR3 is 13 amino acids long. In DNA form, the CDR3 reads TGTGCCACCGGGACAGGGGCCGCAGATACGCAGTATTTT. Its translation is CATGTGAADTQYF.

This clonotype has a count of ten or more. DNA for the CDR3: TGCAGTGCTACCCTTCAAGCGGGGAGCACAGATACGCAGTATTTT. Translating gives CSATLQAGSTDTQYF. The genes are TRBV20-1 and TRBJ2-3, with 7 bases aligning to TRBD2. The length of the CDR3 is 15 residues. Germline values: CDR1 DFQATT, CDR2 SNEGSKA (reference sequence). With V trimmed by 4 bases and J by 0 bases, 7 bases remained unmatched.

This clonotype was observed a handful of times. One end of the junction varies from germline; a read error may be responsible. The chain has TRBV29-1 and TRBJ1-2, with TRBD1 matching 9 bases. The CDR3 has 12 residues. Germline assignment: CDR1 SQVTM and CDR2 ANQGSEA. The CDR3 DNA follows: TGCAGCCTTGAAGACAGGGGGTATGGCTACACCTTC. The encoded protein is CSLEDRGYGYTF.

This clonotype was recorded many times. This chain uses TRBV30 with TRBJ1-1; D is unresolved. Germline-derived CDR1 and CDR2 are GTSNPN and SVGIG (reference sequence). V shed 0 bases and J shed 6 bases, with 11 bases lying between them. CDR3 length equals 13 residues. Written as DNA, the CDR3 is TGTGCCTGGAGTGTACCCCCCCGAGCTGAAGCTTTCTTT. Translating it yields CAWSVPPRAEAFF.

The chain carries TRBV15 and TRBJ2-7; 9 nucleotides agree with TRBD1. The J segment lost 5 bases and the V segment lost 1 base, leaving 6 bases of the junction unmatched. The CDR3 runs to 15 residues. The germline gives CDR1 LNHNV, CDR2 YYDKDF (reference sequence). The CDR3 DNA is TGTGCCACCAGCAGAGCTCCGGGACAGGGCCACGAGCAGTACTTC. Encoded protein: CATSRAPGQGHEQYF.

The V and J genes are TRBV18 and TRBJ2-2; 7 bases map to TRBD1. The CDR3 contains 16 residues. The V and J ends lost 3 bases and 7 bases, in that order; junction bases with no gene match: 11. In germline, CDR1 is KGHSH, CDR2 LQKENI. This CDR3 reads CASSPYRQGFVGELFF. CDR3 coding DNA: TGTGCCAGCTCACCGTACAGACAGGGATTCGTCGGGGAGCTGTTTTTT.

This clonotype was found many times. This chain links TRBV18 with TRBJ1-1; 7 bases are shared with TRBD1. The V gene's germline CDR1 is KGHSH and CDR2 LQKENI. With 2 bases clipped from V and 3 bases from J, the junction kept 0 bases outside the gene matches. The CDR3 extends over 13 amino acids. CDR3 sequence (DNA): TGTGCCAGCTCACCAGGGACAGACACTGAAGCTTTCTTT. Translated: CASSPGTDTEAFF.

The rearrangement joins TRBV19 to TRBJ1-1, with a weak D call TRBD1 (5 bases). The CDR3 is 13 residues long. V lost 3 bases and J 4 bases, leaving 9 bases between the germline ends. From germline, CDR1 is LNHDA and CDR2 SQIVND (reference sequence). The DNA of the CDR3 is TGTGCCAGTAGTATCGGGGGTGGCACTGAAGCTTTCTTT. This translates into CASSIGGGTEAFF.

This clonotype was picked up many times. This rearrangement joins TRBV30 to TRBJ1-1, with D unresolved. The CDR3 extends over 11 amino acids. The V and J ends lost 1 base and 8 bases respectively, with 8 bases between them. Germline V CDR1 and CDR2: GTSNPN, SVGIG (reference sequence). The CDR3: CAWSATAEAFF. CDR3 sequence (DNA): TGTGCCTGGAGTGCTACAGCCGAAGCTTTCTTT.

The chain uses TRBV7-3 and TRBJ2-2; D may be TRBD2 (5 bases). This CDR3 has 14 residues. Germline CDR1 and CDR2: SGHTA and FQGTGA. The ends were cut back, 2 bases at V and 7 bases at J, with 11 bases in the middle. The CDR3 DNA reads as TGTGCCAGCAGCTTAGATCCGGGAATCGGGGAGCTGTTTTTT. Translation gives CASSLDPGIGELFF.

This clonotype came up once. A read error is possible here, since a much larger clone lies one base away. This chain joins TRBV12-3 or TRBV12-4 and TRBJ1-5; D not resolved. The CDR3 has 12 amino acids. Trimming shortened V by 5 bases and J by 5 bases, and 7 bases separated the two germline ends. CDR3 amino acids: CASSPFDQPQHF. For the CDR3, the DNA is TGTGCCAGCAGTCCCTTCGATCAGCCCCAGCATTTT.

The rearrangement links TRBV20-1 to TRBJ2-5; 10 positions match TRBD2. Per the germline V gene, CDR1 is DFQATT and CDR2 is SNEGSKA (reference sequence). V lost 6 bases to trimming and J lost 2 bases; unmatched junction nucleotides: 9. The CDR3 consists of 15 residues. CDR3 bases: TGCAGTGCGACTGGTAGCGGGGGGATACAAGAGACCCAGTACTTC. This gives the protein CSATGSGGIQETQYF.

The chain employs TRBV19 and TRBJ2-1; possibly TRBD2 for D (6 bases). Germline CDR1 LNHDA, CDR2 SQIVND (reference sequence). Between the trimmed V and J ends, which lost 0 bases and 4 bases, there was a span of 13 bases. The CDR3 length is 16 residues. CDR3 loop: CASSIDRPGVYNEQFF. The DNA for the CDR3 is TGTGCCAGTAGTATAGACCGCCCGGGGGTATACAATGAGCAGTTCTTC.

The chain uses TRBV11-1 and TRBJ2-7, with D perhaps matching TRBD1 (5 bases). Trimming took 6 bases from V and 5 from J, leaving 20 bases between them. Germline-derived CDR1 and CDR2 are SGHAT and FQDESV (reference sequence). The CDR3 consists of 15 residues. CDR3 protein: CASRTTDDRGNEQYF. The CDR3 DNA is TGTGCCAGCAGAACGACCGACGATAGGGGTAACGAGCAGTACTTC.

CDR3 amino acids: CASSTKRISQETQYF. The CDR3 bases are TGTGCCAGCAGTACTAAACGCATTTCCCAAGAGACCCAGTACTTC. This chain connects TRBV2 to TRBJ2-5; no clear D. V was pared by 5 bases and J by 1 base, with 14 bases between. The length of the CDR3 is 15 residues. The germline CDR1 and CDR2 sequences are SNHLY and FYNNEI.

Remarks on this clonotype: Just one base apart from a much larger clone, this may be a read error. V is TRBV11-2 and J is TRBJ2-7, with 9 bases fitting TRBD1. The CDR3 runs 15 residues. Germline values: CDR1 SGHAT, CDR2 FQNNGV. CDR3 sequence reads: CANSYRQGGSYEQYF. DNA for the CDR3: TGTGCCAACAGCTACAGACAGGGGGGGTCCTACGAGCAGTACTTC.

The chain combines TRBV9 with TRBJ2-1; either TRBD1 or TRBD2 may supply D (6 bases each). The V end was cut by 3 bases, the J end by 2 bases, with 12 bases between. The V gene's germline CDR1 is SGDLS and CDR2 YYNGEE. The CDR3 totals 15 residues. CDR3: CASSAPGAAYNEQFF. The CDR3 coding sequence is TGTGCCAGCAGCGCTCCGGGGGCAGCCTACAATGAGCAGTTCTTC.

The chain joins TRBV29-1 to TRBJ1-2; possibly TRBD1 for D (5 bases). The germline V gene encodes CDR1 SQVTM and CDR2 ANQGSEA. The CDR3 consists of 12 residues. V was trimmed by 7 bases and J by 3 bases, leaving 12 bases between them. The CDR3 reads CSGGGADYGYTF. In DNA, the CDR3 is TGCAGCGGTGGTGGGGCGGACTATGGCTACACCTTC.

This clonotype was observed a single time. The missing conserved phenylalanine or tryptophan at the end of this CDR3 makes a read error likely. The CDR3 loop is CASSNLLAGPYNEQFL. In DNA, the CDR3 is TGCGCCAGCAGCAACCTACTAGCGGGGCCCTACAATGAGCAGTTCTTA. This chain joins TRBV5-1 and TRBJ2-1, with 10 bases aligning to TRBD2. The CDR3 has 16 residues. Germline lookup yields CDR1 SGHRS and CDR2 YFSETQ. With 4 bases clipped from V and 2 bases from J, the junction kept 6 bases outside the gene matches.

The chain carries TRBV4-1 and TRBJ1-6, with TRBD1 as a possible D gene (6 bases). This CDR3 spans 17 amino acids. From germline, CDR1 is MGHRA and CDR2 YSYEKL. Trimming removed 0 bases from V and 1 base from J, with 10 bases in between. CDR3 region: CASSQDGGASYNSPLHF. CDR3 in DNA: TGCGCCAGCAGCCAAGATGGGGGGGCTTCCTATAATTCACCCCTCCACTTT.

Here the CDR3 DNA reads TGTGCCAGCAGCCCGAACAGGCGGGCTAATGAAAAACTGTTTTTT. This codes for CASSPNRRANEKLFF. The chain has TRBV11-2 and TRBJ1-4; tentative D call: TRBD1 (5 bases). CDR1 and CDR2 (germline): SGHAT, FQNNGV. The CDR3 totals 15 residues. Trimming removed 5 bases at V and 3 bases at J, with 13 bases between.

This clonotype was recorded at least ten times. The chain uses TRBV6-2 or TRBV6-3 and TRBJ1-2, with 7 bases that match TRBD1. The junction had 7 bases not matched to a gene; V was cut back by 2 bases and J by 4 bases. Germline-derived CDR1 and CDR2 are MNHEY and SVGEGT. The CDR3 spans 15 residues. The CDR3 loop is CASSYADRVAYGYTF. CDR3 in DNA: TGTGCCAGCAGTTACGCAGACAGGGTTGCCTATGGCTACACCTTC.

This clonotype was detected ten times or more. This rearrangement joins TRBV27 to TRBJ1-2, with D possibly matching TRBD1 (6 bases). The CDR3 covers 13 residues. Trimming removed 7 bases at V and 8 bases at J, with 17 bases between. Germline V gene sequence: CDR1 MNHEY, CDR2 SMNVEV (reference sequence). CDR3 protein: CASTAGGAGGYTF. CDR3 nucleotide sequence: TGTGCCAGCACGGCGGGGGGCGCGGGGGGCTACACCTTC.

This clonotype has a count of ten or more. V gene TRBV4-1 combines with J gene TRBJ2-3, with D possibly being TRBD1 or TRBD2 (6 bases each). This CDR3 comprises 16 residues. Germline V gene lookup returns CDR1 MGHRA and CDR2 YSYEKL. V lost 0 bases to trimming and J lost 2 bases, with 12 bases between them. CDR3 sequence: CASSQEGGGSTDTQYF. The CDR3 DNA sequence: TGCGCCAGCAGCCAAGAAGGAGGGGGGTCCACAGATACGCAGTATTTT.